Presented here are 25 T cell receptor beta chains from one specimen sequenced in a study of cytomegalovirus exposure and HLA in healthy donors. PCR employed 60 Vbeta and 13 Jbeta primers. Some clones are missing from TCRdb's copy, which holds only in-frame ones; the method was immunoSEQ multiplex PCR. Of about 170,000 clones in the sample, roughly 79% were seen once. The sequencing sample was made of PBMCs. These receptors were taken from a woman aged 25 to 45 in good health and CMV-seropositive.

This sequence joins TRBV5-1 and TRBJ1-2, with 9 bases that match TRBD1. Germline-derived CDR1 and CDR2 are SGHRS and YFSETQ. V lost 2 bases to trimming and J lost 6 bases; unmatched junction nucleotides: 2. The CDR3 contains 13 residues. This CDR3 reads CASSFGTGHGYTF. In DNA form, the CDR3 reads TGCGCCAGCAGCTTTGGGACAGGGCATGGCTACACCTTC.

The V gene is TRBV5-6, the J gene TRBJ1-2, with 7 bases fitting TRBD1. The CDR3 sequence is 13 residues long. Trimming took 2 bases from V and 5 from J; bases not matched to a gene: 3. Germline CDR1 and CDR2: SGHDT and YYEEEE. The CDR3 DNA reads TGTGCCAGCAGCTTTGACAGGGAGTATGGCTACACCTTC. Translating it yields CASSFDREYGYTF.

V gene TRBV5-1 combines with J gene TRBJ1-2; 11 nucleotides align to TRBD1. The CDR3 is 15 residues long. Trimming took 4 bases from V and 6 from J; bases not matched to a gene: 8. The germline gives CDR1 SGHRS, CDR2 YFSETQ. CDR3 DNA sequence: TGCGCCAGCAGCCTCTTGGACAGGGGGCTTGATGGCTACACCTTC. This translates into CASSLLDRGLDGYTF.

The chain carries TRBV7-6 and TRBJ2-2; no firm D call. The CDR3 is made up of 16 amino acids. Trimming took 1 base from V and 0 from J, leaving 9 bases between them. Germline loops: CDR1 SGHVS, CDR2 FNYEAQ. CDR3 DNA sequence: TGTGCCAGCAGCTTAGTTCAGATCGCGAACACCGGGGAGCTGTTTTTT. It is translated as CASSLVQIANTGELFF.

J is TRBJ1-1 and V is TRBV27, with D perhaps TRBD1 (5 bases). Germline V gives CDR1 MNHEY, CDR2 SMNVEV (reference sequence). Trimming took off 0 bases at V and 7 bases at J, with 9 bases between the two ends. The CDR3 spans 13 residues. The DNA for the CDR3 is TGTGCCAGCAGTTTATCGTGGGGCGGTGAAGCTTTCTTT. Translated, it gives CASSLSWGGEAFF.

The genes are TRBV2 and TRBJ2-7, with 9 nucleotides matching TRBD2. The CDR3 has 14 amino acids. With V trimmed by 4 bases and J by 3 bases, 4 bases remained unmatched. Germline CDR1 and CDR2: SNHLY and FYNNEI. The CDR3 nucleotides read TGTGCCAGCAGTGCTCTAGCGGGAAGCTACGAGCAGTACTTC. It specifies CASSALAGSYEQYF.

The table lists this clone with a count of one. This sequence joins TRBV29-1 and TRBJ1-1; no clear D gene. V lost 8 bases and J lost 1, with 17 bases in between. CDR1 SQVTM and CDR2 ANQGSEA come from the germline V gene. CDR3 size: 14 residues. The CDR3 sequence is CSSGVETSNTEAFF. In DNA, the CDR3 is TGCAGCTCCGGGGTGGAAACTTCGAACACTGAAGCTTTCTTT.

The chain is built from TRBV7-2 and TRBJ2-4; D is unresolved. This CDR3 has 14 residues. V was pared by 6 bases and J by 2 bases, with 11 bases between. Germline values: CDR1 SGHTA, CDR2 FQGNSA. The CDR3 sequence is CASSPTVTKNIQYF. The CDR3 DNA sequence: TGTGCCAGCAGTCCAACTGTTACCAAAAACATTCAGTACTTC.

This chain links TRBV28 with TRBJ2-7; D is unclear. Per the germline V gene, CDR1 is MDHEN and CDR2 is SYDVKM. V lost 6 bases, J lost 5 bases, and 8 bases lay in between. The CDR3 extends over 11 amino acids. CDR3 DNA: TGTGCCAGCAGCCTAACGAACGAGCAGTACTTC. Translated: CASSLTNEQYF.

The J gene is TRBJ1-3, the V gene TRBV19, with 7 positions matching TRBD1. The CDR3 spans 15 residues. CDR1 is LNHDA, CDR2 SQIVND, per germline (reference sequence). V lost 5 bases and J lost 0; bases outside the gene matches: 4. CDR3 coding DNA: TGTGCCAGTAGTCCGACAGGGTTCTCTGGAAACACCATATATTTT. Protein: CASSPTGFSGNTIYF.

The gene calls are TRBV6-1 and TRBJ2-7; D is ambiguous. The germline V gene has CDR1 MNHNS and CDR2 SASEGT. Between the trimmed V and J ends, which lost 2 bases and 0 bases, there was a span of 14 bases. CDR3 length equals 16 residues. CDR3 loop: CASSEPPRSSSYEQYF. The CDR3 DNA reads TGTGCCAGCAGTGAACCTCCCCGTTCGAGCTCCTACGAGCAGTACTTC.

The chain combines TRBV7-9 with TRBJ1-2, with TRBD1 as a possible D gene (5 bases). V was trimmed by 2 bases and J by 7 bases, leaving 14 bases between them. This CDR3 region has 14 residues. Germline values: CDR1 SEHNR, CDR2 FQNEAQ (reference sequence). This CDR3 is CASSLLPGLSGYTF. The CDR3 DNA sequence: TGTGCCAGCAGCTTACTTCCGGGACTCTCTGGCTACACCTTC. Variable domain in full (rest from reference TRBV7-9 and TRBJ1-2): DTGVSQNPRHKITKRGQNVTFRCDPISEHNRLYWYRQTLGQGPEFLTYFQNEAQLEKSRLLSDRFSAERPKGSFSTLEIQRTEQGDSAMYLCASSLLPGLSGYTFGSGTRLTVV.

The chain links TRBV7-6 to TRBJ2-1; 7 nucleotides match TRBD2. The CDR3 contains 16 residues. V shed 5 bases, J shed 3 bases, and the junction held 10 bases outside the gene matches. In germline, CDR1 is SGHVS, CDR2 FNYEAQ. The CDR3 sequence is CASSPGGGGGYNEQFF. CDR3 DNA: TGTGCCAGCAGCCCCGGCGGGGGTGGAGGCTACAATGAGCAGTTCTTC.

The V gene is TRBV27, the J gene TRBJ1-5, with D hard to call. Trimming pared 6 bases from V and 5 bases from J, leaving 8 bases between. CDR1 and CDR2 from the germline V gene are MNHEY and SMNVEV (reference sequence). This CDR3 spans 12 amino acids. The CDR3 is CASRSGYQPQHF. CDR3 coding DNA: TGTGCCAGCAGGAGCGGCTATCAGCCCCAGCATTTT.

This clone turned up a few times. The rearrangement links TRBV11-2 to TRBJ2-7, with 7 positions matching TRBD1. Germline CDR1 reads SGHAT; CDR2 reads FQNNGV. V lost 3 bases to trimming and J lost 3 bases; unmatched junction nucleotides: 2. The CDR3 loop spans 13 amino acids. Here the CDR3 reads CASSLGQNYEQYF. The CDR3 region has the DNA TGTGCCAGCAGCTTGGGACAGAACTACGAGCAGTACTTC.

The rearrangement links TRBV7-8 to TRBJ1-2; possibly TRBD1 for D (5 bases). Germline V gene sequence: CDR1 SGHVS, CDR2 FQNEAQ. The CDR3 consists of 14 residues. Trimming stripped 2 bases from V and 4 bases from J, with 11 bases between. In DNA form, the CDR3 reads TGTGCCAGCAGCTTATTCGGGGGTGCCTATGGCTACACCTTC. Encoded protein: CASSLFGGAYGYTF.

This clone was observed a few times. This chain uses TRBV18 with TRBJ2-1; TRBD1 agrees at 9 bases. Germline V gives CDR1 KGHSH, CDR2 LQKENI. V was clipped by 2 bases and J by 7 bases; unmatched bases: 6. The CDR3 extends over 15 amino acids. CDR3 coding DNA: TGTGCCAGCTCACCAGAGACAGGGGGACGGAATGAGCAGTTCTTC. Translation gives CASSPETGGRNEQFF.

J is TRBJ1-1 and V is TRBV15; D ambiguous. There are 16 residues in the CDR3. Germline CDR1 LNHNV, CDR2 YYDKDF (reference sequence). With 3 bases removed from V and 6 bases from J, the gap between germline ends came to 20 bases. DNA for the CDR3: TGTGCCACCAGCAGCGAATACTCTAGGCATGGCGCTGAAGCTTTCTTT. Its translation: CATSSEYSRHGAEAFF.

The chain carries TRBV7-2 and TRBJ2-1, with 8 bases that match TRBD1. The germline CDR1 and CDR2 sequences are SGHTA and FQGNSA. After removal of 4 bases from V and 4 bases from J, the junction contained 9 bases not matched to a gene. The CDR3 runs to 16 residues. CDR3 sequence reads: CASSSILDRGYNEQFF. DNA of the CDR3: TGTGCCAGCAGCTCGATCCTAGACAGGGGTTACAATGAGCAGTTCTTC.

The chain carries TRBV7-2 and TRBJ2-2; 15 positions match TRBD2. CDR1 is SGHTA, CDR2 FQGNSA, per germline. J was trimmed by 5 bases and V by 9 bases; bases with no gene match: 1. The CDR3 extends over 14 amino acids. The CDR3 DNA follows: TGTGCCAGTGGGACTAGCGGGGGGACCGGGGAGCTGTTTTTT. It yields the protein CASGTSGGTGELFF. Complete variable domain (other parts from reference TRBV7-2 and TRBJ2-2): GAGVSQSPSNKVTEKGKDVELRCDPISGHTALYWYRQSLGQGLEFLIYFQGNSAPDKSGLPSDRFSAERTGGSVSTLTIQRTQQEDSAVYLCASGTSGGTGELFFGEGSRLTVL.

The CDR3 bases are TGTGCCAGCAGTCCAACAGGGGGAAGCTCCTACGAGCAGTACTTC. It yields the protein CASSPTGGSSYEQYF. The chain is built from TRBV28 and TRBJ2-7; 8 bases are shared with TRBD1. V lost 5 bases, J lost 0 bases, and 6 bases stayed unmatched. There are 15 residues in the CDR3. Germline CDR1 is MDHEN and CDR2 is SYDVKM.

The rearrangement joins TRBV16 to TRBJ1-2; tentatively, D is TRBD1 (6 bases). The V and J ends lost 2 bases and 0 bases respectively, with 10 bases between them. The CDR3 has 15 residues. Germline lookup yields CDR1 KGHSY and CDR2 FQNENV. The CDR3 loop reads CASSQRDKANYGYTF. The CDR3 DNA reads TGTGCCAGCAGCCAAAGGGACAAAGCTAACTATGGCTACACCTTC.

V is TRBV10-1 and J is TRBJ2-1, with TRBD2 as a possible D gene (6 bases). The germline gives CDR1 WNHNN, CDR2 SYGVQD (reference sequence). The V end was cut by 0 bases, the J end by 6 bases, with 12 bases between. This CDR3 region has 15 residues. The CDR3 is CASSESGGLSNEQFF. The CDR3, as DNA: TGCGCCAGCAGTGAGTCGGGGGGACTCTCCAATGAGCAGTTCTTC.

CDR3 in DNA: TGTGCCAGCTCACCCACAGGGAGGGGCTACGAGCAGTACTTC. Translation: CASSPTGRGYEQYF. The chain carries TRBV18 and TRBJ2-7, with D perhaps matching TRBD2 (7 bases). The germline gives CDR1 KGHSH, CDR2 LQKENI. Trimming left V 3 bases short and J 3 bases short, with 12 bases between. This CDR3 is 14 amino acids long.

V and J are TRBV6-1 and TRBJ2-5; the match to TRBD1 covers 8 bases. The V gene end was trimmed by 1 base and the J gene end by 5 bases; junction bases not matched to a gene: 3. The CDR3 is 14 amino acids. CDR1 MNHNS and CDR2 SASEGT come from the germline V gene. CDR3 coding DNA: TGTGCCAGCAGTGAAGGGACAGGGACGGAGACCCAGTACTTC. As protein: CASSEGTGTETQYF.